The 30 T cell receptor beta chains listed next were all sequenced from one sample in a study of T cell changes during pregnancy in multiple sclerosis. This table comes from immunoSEQ multiplex PCR, and its TCRdb copy is limited to in-frame clones, with some not included. This repertoire shows about 72,000 clones, 91% found once; its top ten account for around 0.7%. The material sequenced was peripheral blood, taken in the third trimester of pregnancy. These receptors all come from a female donor in good health, enrolled as a control in a pregnancy study.

The rearrangement links TRBV13 to TRBJ2-3; tentative D call: TRBD1 (5 bases). Trimming removed 5 bases at V and 7 bases at J, with 10 bases between. Germline CDR1 reads PRHDT; CDR2 reads FYEKMQ (reference sequence). CDR3 size: 12 residues. In DNA form, the CDR3 reads TGTGCCAGCAGCCCACAGGCAAATACGCAGTATTTT. Protein: CASSPQANTQYF.

The chain couples TRBV5-8 to TRBJ1-5, with D uncertain. CDR1 is SGHTS, CDR2 YDEGEE, per germline. V shed 2 bases and J shed 0 bases, with 12 bases lying between them. This CDR3 has 16 residues. CDR3: CASSFRGGNSNQPQHF. The CDR3 DNA is TGTGCCAGCAGCTTCAGAGGAGGGAATAGCAATCAGCCCCAGCATTTT.

The chain links TRBV5-1 to TRBJ2-7, with 7 bases aligning to TRBD2. The germline gives CDR1 SGHRS, CDR2 YFSETQ. J lost 0 bases, V lost 0 bases, and 6 bases had no gene match. This CDR3 has 16 residues. The CDR3 DNA reads as TGCGCCAGCAGCTTGGATGCGGGAGCCACCTCCTACGAGCAGTACTTC. The encoded protein is CASSLDAGATSYEQYF.

The chain employs TRBV6-5 and TRBJ1-2; possibly TRBD1 for D (6 bases). Between the trimmed V and J ends, which lost 2 bases and 8 bases, there was a span of 9 bases. There are 12 residues in the CDR3. Per germline, CDR1 MNHEY and CDR2 SVGAGI. CDR3 residues: CASSYQGRGYTF. For the CDR3, the DNA is TGTGCCAGCAGTTACCAGGGGCGGGGCTACACCTTC.

This chain uses TRBV6-5 with TRBJ1-2; a possible D gene is TRBD1 (6 bases). V dropped 6 bases and J dropped 8 bases, with 16 bases sitting between them. This CDR3 has 13 residues. CDR1 is MNHEY, CDR2 SVGAGI, per germline. DNA for the CDR3: TGTGCCAGCAGGAGGGACAATCGAAGGGGCTACACCTTC. It yields the protein CASRRDNRRGYTF.

This chain links TRBV30 with TRBJ2-7, with 7 bases that match TRBD1. The ends lost 8 bases at V and 0 bases at J; junction bases unmatched: 4. This CDR3 spans 12 amino acids. Germline V gene lookup returns CDR1 GTSNPN and CDR2 SVGIG (reference sequence). The CDR3 reads CAGGQSSYEQYF. DNA of the CDR3: TGTGCCGGGGGACAGTCCTCCTACGAGCAGTACTTC.

The chain links TRBV5-4 to TRBJ2-7, with a possible D match to TRBD1 (6 bases). Germline CDR1 SGHNT, CDR2 YYREEE (reference sequence). This CDR3 has 16 residues. V was cut by 3 bases and J by 4 bases, with 20 bases left in between. CDR3 DNA sequence: TGTGCCAGCAGCTCCACAGGGTCCCGAACCTTTTACGAGCAGTACTTC. Amino acid sequence: CASSSTGSRTFYEQYF.

V gene TRBV7-9 combines with J gene TRBJ1-1; 7 bases line up with TRBD1. Germline V gene data show CDR1 as SEHNR and CDR2 as FQNEAQ (reference sequence). This CDR3 comprises 14 residues. V shed 5 bases and J 1 base; nucleotides not matched to a gene: 4. The CDR3, as DNA: TGTGCCAGCAGCACCCGGACAGGGAACACTGAAGCTTTCTTT. Its protein product is CASSTRTGNTEAFF.

This clone appeared a few times. The V call is TRBV4-3, the J call TRBJ2-3; tentative D call: TRBD2 (5 bases). V lost 2 bases and J 4 bases, leaving 16 bases between the germline ends. There are 16 residues in the CDR3. Germline CDR1 LGHNA, CDR2 YSLEER. The CDR3 spells CASSQKLGEPPDTQYF. The CDR3 DNA follows: TGCGCCAGCAGCCAAAAACTCGGGGAGCCCCCAGATACGCAGTATTTT.

The chain is built from TRBV5-1 and TRBJ2-5; D may be TRBD1 (6 bases). V lost 4 bases and J 5 bases, leaving 15 bases between the germline ends. CDR3 size: 14 residues. Germline loops: CDR1 SGHRS, CDR2 YFSETQ. The chain's CDR3 is CASSRDIEAETQYF. The CDR3 bases are TGCGCCAGCAGCCGGGACATCGAGGCGGAGACCCAGTACTTC. The full variable domain, rest sourced from reference TRBV5-1 and TRBJ2-5, is KAGVTQTPRYLIKTRGQQVTLSCSPISGHRSVSWYQQTPGQGLQFLFEYFSETQRNKGNFPGRFSGRQFSNSRSEMNVSTLELGDSALYLCASSRDIEAETQYFGPGTRLLVL.

V gene TRBV15 combines with J gene TRBJ1-6; D is uncertain. CDR1 LNHNV and CDR2 YYDKDF come from the germline V gene (reference sequence). The CDR3 loop spans 15 amino acids. The V end was cut by 0 bases, the J end by 8 bases, with 11 bases between. The CDR3 nucleotides read TGTGCCACCAGCAGAGAGGCGGGGAGGGATTCACCCCTCCACTTT. Translated, it gives CATSREAGRDSPLHF. Combining the CDR3 with reference TRBV15 and TRBJ1-6 gives the whole variable domain DAMVIQNPRYQVTQFGKPVTLSCSQTLNHNVMYWYQQKSSQAPKLLFHYYDKDFNNEADTPDNFQSRRPNTSFCFLDIRSPGLGDTAMYLCATSREAGRDSPLHFGNGTRLTVT.

CDR3 in amino acids: CASSTRGGLTGELFF. CDR3 nucleotide sequence: TGTGCCAGCAGCACTAGAGGAGGGCTCACCGGGGAGCTGTTTTTT. The chain employs TRBV7-9 and TRBJ2-2, with D maybe TRBD2 (6 bases). The CDR3 has 15 residues. The V gene's germline CDR1 is SEHNR and CDR2 FQNEAQ (reference sequence). V was trimmed by 5 bases and J by 4 bases, leaving 14 bases between them.

The CDR3: CASSSRLAGGDEQFF. CDR3 bases: TGTGCCAGCAGTTCTCGACTAGCGGGAGGGGATGAGCAGTTCTTC. The rearrangement uses TRBV28 and TRBJ2-1; 14 nucleotides agree with TRBD2. V lost 4 bases and J lost 8; bases outside the gene matches: 4. Germline CDR1 is MDHEN and CDR2 is SYDVKM. The CDR3 has 15 amino acids.

The CDR3 loop is CASSSRRGQPDNEQFF. CDR3 sequence (DNA): TGTGCCAGCAGCTCCCGCCGGGGACAGCCCGACAATGAGCAGTTCTTC. This sequence joins TRBV7-6 and TRBJ2-1; TRBD1 matches 7 bases. V shed 4 bases, J shed 5 bases, and the junction held 11 bases outside the gene matches. The CDR3 has 16 residues. Germline loops: CDR1 SGHVS, CDR2 FNYEAQ.

The chain carries TRBV11-2 and TRBJ2-5, with a weak D call TRBD1 (6 bases). There are 14 residues in the CDR3. Per germline, CDR1 SGHAT and CDR2 FQNNGV. V gave up 0 bases and J gave up 5 bases, with 10 bases separating them. CDR3 DNA sequence: TGTGCCAGCAGCTTAGATACTAGGGGGGAGACCCAGTACTTC. It yields the protein CASSLDTRGETQYF.

V gene TRBV27 combines with J gene TRBJ2-1; 7 positions agree with TRBD1. The trim removed 3 bases at V and 3 bases at J, leaving 5 bases unmatched. CDR1 is MNHEY, CDR2 SMNVEV, per germline (reference sequence). The CDR3 sequence is 15 residues long. CDR3 loop: CASSFMDRIYNEQFF. In DNA, the CDR3 is TGTGCCAGCAGTTTTATGGACAGGATCTACAATGAGCAGTTCTTC.

The CDR3 reads CASSLDRGPMMNTEAFF. CDR3 in DNA: TGCGCCAGCAGCTTGGACAGGGGCCCTATGATGAACACTGAAGCTTTCTTT. The chain combines TRBV5-1 with TRBJ1-1, with TRBD1 identical over 7 bases. CDR1 and CDR2 (germline): SGHRS, YFSETQ. The CDR3 runs 17 residues. The trim removed 0 bases at V and 0 bases at J, leaving 8 bases unmatched.

V usage is TRBV19 and J usage is TRBJ2-2; the match to TRBD2 covers 12 bases. Germline loops: CDR1 LNHDA, CDR2 SQIVND (reference sequence). This CDR3 region has 14 residues. V shed 11 bases, J shed 3 bases, and the junction held 4 bases outside the gene matches. The DNA for the CDR3 is TGTGCCGGCAGACTAGCGGGAGACACCGGGGAGCTGTTTTTT. Residues: CAGRLAGDTGELFF.

A few counts support this clone. The chain carries TRBV7-8 and TRBJ1-5; D possibly corresponds to TRBD1 (6 bases). With 5 bases removed from V and 0 bases from J, the gap between germline ends came to 14 bases. Germline V lookup: CDR1 SGHVS, CDR2 FQNEAQ. The CDR3 runs to 16 residues. The DNA of the CDR3 is TGTGCCAGCAGCCTTTCCCGGACAGTTAGCAATCAGCCCCAGCATTTT. It codes for CASSLSRTVSNQPQHF.

Concerning this clone itself: This same CDR3 is encoded by further DNA sequences in the sample. The chain employs TRBV6-5 and TRBJ2-1; 11 positions agree with TRBD2. V gave up 10 bases and J gave up 4 bases; unmatched junction bases: 3. Germline values: CDR1 MNHEY, CDR2 SVGAGI. This CDR3 region has 13 residues. The CDR3 region has the DNA TGTGCCACAGGGACTAGCGGTTACAATGAGCAGTTCTTC. Its protein product is CATGTSGYNEQFF.

This clone was seen a single time. The chain combines TRBV7-9 with TRBJ2-3; D perhaps matches TRBD2 (5 bases). Trimming took off 7 bases at V and 1 base at J, with 9 bases between the two ends. The CDR3 runs to 13 residues. The germline CDR1 and CDR2 sequences are SEHNR and FQNEAQ (reference sequence). The CDR3 DNA reads TGTGCCAGCACGAGGACTGGCACAGATACGCAGTATTTT. This codes for CASTRTGTDTQYF. Based on the CDR3 plus reference TRBV7-9 and TRBJ2-3, the full variable domain is DTGVSQNPRHKITKRGQNVTFRCDPISEHNRLYWYRQTLGQGPEFLTYFQNEAQLEKSRLLSDRFSAERPKGSFSTLEIQRTEQGDSAMYLCASTRTGTDTQYFGPGTRLTVL.

This chain links TRBV4-3 with TRBJ1-2; D gene unclear. The CDR3 totals 13 residues. The V gene's germline CDR1 is LGHNA and CDR2 YSLEER. The germline V and J ends were trimmed by 2 bases and 1 base, with 5 bases remaining between them. Here the CDR3 reads CASSQTDNYGYTF. The CDR3 nucleotides read TGCGCCAGCAGCCAAACAGATAACTATGGCTACACCTTC.

The V call is TRBV28, the J call TRBJ1-2; 7 bases line up with TRBD1. Germline V gene sequence: CDR1 MDHEN, CDR2 SYDVKM. The CDR3 covers 14 residues. J was trimmed by 3 bases and V by 10 bases; bases with no gene match: 11. The CDR3 DNA reads as TGTGCCATCAAATTAGGGGGCGCCTACTATGGCTACACCTTC. Its protein is CAIKLGGAYYGYTF.

The chain has TRBV10-1 and TRBJ2-3, with 10 bases lining up with TRBD2. CDR3 size: 16 residues. V was clipped by 1 base and J by 5 bases; unmatched bases: 6. The germline V gene encodes CDR1 WNHNN and CDR2 SYGVQD (reference sequence). The CDR3, as DNA: TGCGCCAGCAGTGAGTGGGTAGCGGGAGGAAAAGATACGCAGTATTTT. Translating it yields CASSEWVAGGKDTQYF.

This sequence joins TRBV5-4 and TRBJ2-5, with D possibly being TRBD1 (6 bases). Germline V gene data show CDR1 as SGHNT and CDR2 as YYREEE (reference sequence). Trimming removed 4 bases at V and 1 base at J, with 8 bases between. The CDR3 extends over 13 amino acids. In nucleotides, the CDR3 is TGTGCCAGCAGCAGGGACACCCAAGAGACCCAGTACTTC. The encoded protein is CASSRDTQETQYF.

The CDR3 is CASSPGSRGLGETQYF. Here the CDR3 DNA reads TGTGCCAGCTCACCCGGCTCCAGGGGGTTGGGTGAGACCCAGTACTTC. The chain recombines TRBV18 with TRBJ2-5; TRBD1 matches at 7 bases. Trimming took 3 bases from V and 5 from J; bases not matched to a gene: 12. The CDR3 spans 16 residues. Germline V gives CDR1 KGHSH, CDR2 LQKENI.

The chain has TRBV28 and TRBJ2-2; D not resolved. Germline V lookup: CDR1 MDHEN, CDR2 SYDVKM. The CDR3 extends over 14 amino acids. Trimming stripped 3 bases from V and 2 bases from J, with 7 bases between. The CDR3 reads CASSLIVNTGELFF. As DNA, the CDR3 is TGTGCCAGCAGTTTGATAGTAAACACCGGGGAGCTGTTTTTT. Together with reference TRBV28 and TRBJ2-2, the CDR3 gives the full variable domain: DVKVTQSSRYLVKRTGEKVFLECVQDMDHENMFWYRQDPGLGLRLIYFSYDVKMKEKGDIPEGYSVSREKKERFSLILESASTNQTSMYLCASSLIVNTGELFFGEGSRLTVL.

This chain connects TRBV9 to TRBJ2-1, with 10 bases aligning to TRBD2. The CDR3 spans 19 residues. Germline trimming cut 0 bases from V and 1 base from J; bases unmatched to any gene: 10. Germline CDR1 reads SGDLS; CDR2 reads YYNGEE. CDR3 in amino acids: CASSVAASGGAVSYNEQFF. CDR3 nucleotide sequence: TGTGCCAGCAGCGTAGCTGCCAGCGGGGGGGCAGTATCCTACAATGAGCAGTTCTTC.

The J gene is TRBJ2-1, the V gene TRBV25-1; 15 positions agree with TRBD2. This CDR3 comprises 16 residues. J gave up 8 bases and V 8 bases, and 10 bases lay outside the gene matches. Germline V lookup: CDR1 MGHDK, CDR2 SYGVNS. The CDR3 nucleotides are TGTGCCAGCGCCCCCGGGGGGACTAGCGGGAGGCATGAGCAGTTCTTC. Its translation: CASAPGGTSGRHEQFF.

The rearrangement joins TRBV20-1 to TRBJ2-1, with a weak D call TRBD1 (5 bases). The CDR3 sequence is 11 residues long. With 7 bases removed from V and 8 bases from J, the gap between germline ends came to 12 bases. CDR1 and CDR2 (germline): DFQATT, SNEGSKA (reference sequence). The CDR3 DNA follows: TGCAGTGTACAGACAGTCGATGAGCAGTTCTTC. It translates to CSVQTVDEQFF.